Each of the 12 T cell receptor beta chains below was sequenced from the same sample in a study of cytomegalovirus exposure and HLA in healthy donors. Primers included in the PCR were 60 Vbeta and 13 Jbeta primers. Clones were read by immunoSEQ multiplex PCR, and TCRdb kept only the in-frame ones, dropping some. The sample contains 90,000 to 140,000 clones, roughly three quarters of which appear only once. The sample consisted of PBMCs. The source of these receptors is a man between 25 and 39 years old in good health and CMV-seronegative.

The V and J genes are TRBV7-9 and TRBJ1-3; TRBD1 is a possible D gene (6 bases). CDR3 size: 14 residues. V was clipped by 1 base and J by 4 bases, with 8 bases between them. The germline gives CDR1 SEHNR, CDR2 FQNEAQ (reference sequence). CDR3 nucleotides: TGTGCCAGCAGCTTAGAGACAGGCGGAAACACCATATATTTT. As protein: CASSLETGGNTIYF.

This chain links TRBV15 with TRBJ1-5; 7 bases fit TRBD1. The CDR3 has 14 residues. CDR1 and CDR2 from the germline V gene are LNHNV and YYDKDF (reference sequence). V was pared by 5 bases and J by 2 bases, with 3 bases of the junction left unmatched. CDR3 sequence: CATSDGQGNQPQHF. The CDR3 DNA sequence: TGTGCCACCAGCGATGGACAGGGCAATCAGCCCCAGCATTTT.

The table lists this clone with a few counts. V is TRBV11-1 and J is TRBJ2-1; 7 bases match TRBD1. With V trimmed by 5 bases and J by 1 base, 5 bases remained unmatched. CDR1 and CDR2 from the germline V gene are SGHAT and FQDESV (reference sequence). CDR3 length: 15 amino acids. The DNA for the CDR3 is TGTGCCAGCAGCCCCCGACAGGGATCCTACAATGAGCAGTTCTTC. Encoded protein: CASSPRQGSYNEQFF.

The V call is TRBV5-1, the J call TRBJ2-5; TRBD1 matches at 8 bases. Germline loops: CDR1 SGHRS, CDR2 YFSETQ. V gave up 0 bases and J gave up 2 bases; unmatched junction bases: 6. The CDR3 loop spans 16 amino acids. CDR3 coding DNA: TGCGCCAGCAGCTTGGGGGGACAGGCCTTACAAGAGACCCAGTACTTC. This translates into CASSLGGQALQETQYF.

About this clone: A junction end diverges from the germline sequence, so it may reflect a read error. The chain links TRBV7-9 to TRBJ2-2; the match to TRBD1 covers 8 bases. The CDR3 has 15 residues. Germline CDR1 reads SEHNR; CDR2 reads FQNEAQ (reference sequence). As DNA, the CDR3 is TGTTCCAGCAGCGCAGGGGGCATTAACACCGGGGAGCTGTTTTTT. This encodes CSSSAGGINTGELFF.

V is TRBV27 and J is TRBJ2-2; 8 bases line up with TRBD2. Germline lookup yields CDR1 MNHEY and CDR2 SMNVEV (reference sequence). Trimming took 9 bases from V and 0 from J; bases not matched to a gene: 3. The CDR3 runs 14 residues. CDR3 DNA sequence: TGTGCCAGTAGACTAGCGTCGAACACCGGGGAGCTGTTTTTT. Amino acids: CASRLASNTGELFF.

This rearrangement joins TRBV19 to TRBJ2-6, with D maybe TRBD1 (5 bases). The CDR3 length is 16 residues. Germline V CDR1 and CDR2: LNHDA, SQIVND (reference sequence). V shed 5 bases and J shed 0 bases, with 11 bases lying between them. The CDR3 protein is CASSQTASSGANVLTF. CDR3 coding DNA: TGTGCCAGTAGTCAGACAGCTAGCTCTGGGGCCAACGTCCTGACTTTC.

The chain has TRBV6-6 and TRBJ2-3; 9 bases map to TRBD2. The CDR3 has 15 residues. Germline CDR1 MNHNY, CDR2 SVGAGI (reference sequence). The ends lost 7 bases at V and 3 bases at J; junction bases unmatched: 8. The CDR3 protein is CASTGSGGMTDTQYF. In DNA, the CDR3 is TGTGCCAGCACCGGGAGCGGGGGGATGACAGATACGCAGTATTTT.

A word on this clone: At one end, the junction sequence differs from germline, possibly due to a read error. The chain carries TRBV7-9 and TRBJ2-7; 10 bases map to TRBD1. From germline, CDR1 is SEHNR and CDR2 FQNEAQ (reference sequence). The CDR3 totals 16 residues. CDR3 protein: CSSSSDRGPRSYEQYF. For the CDR3, the DNA is TGTTCCAGCAGCTCCGACAGGGGGCCGCGCTCCTACGAGCAGTACTTC.

The rearrangement links TRBV18 to TRBJ1-1; no firm D call. This CDR3 region has 14 residues. V was cut by 3 bases and J by 1 base, with 9 bases left in between. CDR1 KGHSH and CDR2 LQKENI come from the germline V gene. CDR3 loop: CASSPFPGNTEAFF. The CDR3 DNA is TGTGCCAGCTCACCTTTTCCGGGGAACACTGAAGCTTTCTTT.

The rearrangement joins TRBV6-5 to TRBJ1-2; TRBD1 matches 7 bases. CDR3 length: 14 amino acids. Germline lookup yields CDR1 MNHEY and CDR2 SVGAGI. With V trimmed by 4 bases and J by 2 bases, 4 bases remained unmatched. CDR3: CASSSPDRNYGYTF. As DNA, the CDR3 is TGTGCCAGCAGTTCCCCGGACAGGAACTATGGCTACACCTTC.

The V call is TRBV5-1, the J call TRBJ2-5; 7 nucleotides align to TRBD2. V lost 0 bases, J lost 2 bases, and 7 bases stayed unmatched. Germline CDR1 and CDR2: SGHRS and YFSETQ. CDR3 length equals 16 residues. This CDR3 reads CASSLEGSGFQETQYF. CDR3 nucleotides: TGCGCCAGCAGCTTGGAGGGTAGCGGGTTTCAAGAGACCCAGTACTTC.